These 32 T cell receptor beta chains were sequenced from one sample in a study of siplizumab effects on memory and regulatory T cells (dated by TCRdb to about 2019). Library prep was done by the immunoSEQ multiplex PCR assay. Entries here come from immuneACCESS through TCRdb and include only in-frame sequences with V and J called. Some clones fail to appear in such tables; in the studies checked, an unresolved V gene covers under half of the shortfall, and the cause of the remainder is unknown. Present in this sample are around 100,000 clones, just over 90% of which were seen just once. The ten largest clonotypes hold around 0.73% of the sample. Material for sequencing was Tregs sorted from blood. All receptors derive from a human donor in good health.

V usage is TRBV14 and J usage is TRBJ2-5, with TRBD2 as a possible D gene (6 bases). The CDR3 is 15 amino acids. Trimming took off 4 bases at V and 0 bases at J, with 12 bases between the two ends. CDR1 SGHDN and CDR2 FVKESK come from the germline V gene. CDR3 residues: CASSPLGGYQETQYF. The CDR3 nucleotides are TGTGCCAGCAGCCCCCTTGGGGGGTACCAAGAGACCCAGTACTTC.

The rearrangement joins TRBV5-6 to TRBJ2-2; D is undetermined. The CDR3 length is 14 residues. The germline gives CDR1 SGHDT, CDR2 YYEEEE. Trimming pared 1 base from V and 6 bases from J, leaving 10 bases between. The CDR3: CASSLRLAAGELFF. The CDR3 DNA is TGTGCCAGCAGCTTGCGGCTGGCAGCCGGGGAGCTGTTTTTT.

This sequence joins TRBV5-1 and TRBJ2-5; D is unclear. This CDR3 is built from 14 residues. V lost 6 bases, J lost 5 bases, and 17 bases lay in between. The germline gives CDR1 SGHRS, CDR2 YFSETQ. The CDR3 bases are TGCGCCAGCACAGACTCGGCAGGTCGCGAGACCCAGTACTTC. Translated: CASTDSAGRETQYF.

The rearrangement links TRBV5-6 to TRBJ2-5; tentatively, D is TRBD1 or TRBD2 (6 bases each). The length of the CDR3 is 14 residues. Trimming shortened V by 2 bases and J by 7 bases, and 15 bases separated the two germline ends. The germline V gene has CDR1 SGHDT and CDR2 YYEEEE. The CDR3 nucleotides read TGTGCCAGCAGCTTCGGGGGCCGGTTCGGGACCCAGTACTTC. Residues: CASSFGGRFGTQYF.

This chain joins TRBV5-6 and TRBJ1-3; D remains unclear. Trimming left V 6 bases short and J 0 bases short, with 13 bases between. The germline V gene has CDR1 SGHDT and CDR2 YYEEEE. CDR3 length: 15 residues. The CDR3 loop is CASTLGPSSGNTIYF. CDR3 DNA sequence: TGTGCCAGCACCCTGGGCCCAAGCTCTGGAAACACCATATATTTT.

The V call is TRBV5-1, the J call TRBJ2-6; 11 bases align to TRBD1. V lost 4 bases and J lost 0; bases outside the gene matches: 3. Germline V gene sequence: CDR1 SGHRS, CDR2 YFSETQ. CDR3 length equals 17 residues. CDR3 in DNA: TGCGCCAGCAGCGGGACAGGGGGTCCCTCTGGGGCCAACGTCCTGACTTTC. Its protein product is CASSGTGGPSGANVLTF. The variable domain in full, completed from reference TRBV5-1 and TRBJ2-6, reads KAGVTQTPRYLIKTRGQQVTLSCSPISGHRSVSWYQQTPGQGLQFLFEYFSETQRNKGNFPGRFSGRQFSNSRSEMNVSTLELGDSALYLCASSGTGGPSGANVLTFGAGSRLTVL.

V usage is TRBV30 and J usage is TRBJ2-3, with a tentative D call TRBD1 (6 bases). The length of the CDR3 is 14 residues. Germline V gene data show CDR1 as GTSNPN and CDR2 as SVGIG (reference sequence). V lost 2 bases and J lost 2, with 11 bases in between. This CDR3 reads CAWSLGQSTDTQYF. The CDR3 DNA is TGTGCCTGGAGTCTTGGACAGTCCACAGATACGCAGTATTTT.

The CDR3 nucleotides read TGCGCCAGCAGCCAAGGGAAAGGGACAGGGGTCGATGGCTACACCTTC. Amino acids: CASSQGKGTGVDGYTF. The chain employs TRBV4-1 and TRBJ1-2; 10 nucleotides match TRBD1. Losses at the gene ends were 1 base for V and 6 bases for J; bases not matched to a gene: 8. Germline V gene data show CDR1 as MGHRA and CDR2 as YSYEKL. CDR3 length: 16 amino acids.

This chain connects TRBV14 to TRBJ1-2; 7 nucleotides line up with TRBD1. V gave up 0 bases and J gave up 4 bases; unmatched junction bases: 11. The germline gives CDR1 SGHDN, CDR2 FVKESK. This CDR3 contains 17 residues. In DNA form, the CDR3 reads TGTGCCAGCAGCCAAGATTACAGGACACAGGGGAGCTATGGCTACACCTTC. This codes for CASSQDYRTQGSYGYTF.

J is TRBJ1-5 and V is TRBV19; D is undetermined. This CDR3 has 15 amino acids. The germline V and J ends were trimmed by 3 bases and 2 bases, with 11 bases remaining between them. Germline-derived CDR1 and CDR2 are LNHDA and SQIVND (reference sequence). CDR3 bases: TGTGCCAGTAGTATTCCCGGGAGTGGCAATCAGCCCCAGCATTTT. This translates into CASSIPGSGNQPQHF. Drawing the rest from reference TRBV19 and TRBJ1-5, the complete variable domain is DGGITQSPKYLFRKEGQNVTLSCEQNLNHDAMYWYRQDPGQGLRLIYYSQIVNDFQKGDIAEGYSVSREKKESFPLTVTSAQKNPTAFYLCASSIPGSGNQPQHFGDGTRLSIL.

The V call is TRBV2, the J call TRBJ2-1, with D perhaps matching TRBD1 (6 bases). This CDR3 comprises 12 residues. Germline assignment: CDR1 SNHLY and CDR2 FYNNEI. V lost 5 bases and J 13 bases, leaving 15 bases between the germline ends. CDR3 in amino acids: CASSKIQGTQFF. CDR3 bases: TGTGCCAGCAGTAAGATACAGGGAACCCAGTTCTTC.

This chain links TRBV4-1 with TRBJ2-7; 10 bases align to TRBD2. In germline, CDR1 is MGHRA, CDR2 YSYEKL. J gave up 0 bases and V 0 bases, and 5 bases lay outside the gene matches. CDR3 size: 17 residues. This CDR3 is CASSQDSGLADSYEQYF. The CDR3 DNA is TGCGCCAGCAGCCAAGATAGTGGACTAGCGGACTCCTACGAGCAGTACTTC.

The chain has TRBV10-2 and TRBJ2-3; D gene ambiguous. The CDR3 is made up of 17 amino acids. Germline V lookup: CDR1 WSHSY, CDR2 SAAADI. The V gene lost 6 bases and the J gene lost 1 base, with 20 bases spanning the gap. CDR3 protein: CASRKRTTPLGTDTQYF. CDR3 in DNA: TGCGCCAGCAGAAAAAGGACCACCCCATTGGGCACAGATACGCAGTATTTT.

This chain connects TRBV6-6 to TRBJ1-1; tentatively, D is TRBD1 (5 bases). Trimming removed 6 bases from V and 4 bases from J, with 18 bases in between. CDR1 and CDR2 (germline): MNHNY, SVGAGI (reference sequence). This CDR3 is 15 amino acids long. As DNA, the CDR3 is TGTGCCAGCAGCTCACTCAGGGCGGGGAGCACTGAAGCTTTCTTT. Protein product: CASSSLRAGSTEAFF.

The gene calls are TRBV5-1 and TRBJ2-5, with 9 bases identical to TRBD1. This CDR3 comprises 14 residues. With V trimmed by 0 bases and J by 5 bases, 2 bases remained unmatched. Germline-derived CDR1 and CDR2 are SGHRS and YFSETQ. CDR3 loop: CASSLDRGRETQYF. The CDR3 DNA reads TGCGCCAGCAGCTTGGACAGGGGGCGGGAGACCCAGTACTTC.

The chain carries TRBV9 and TRBJ2-3, with D perhaps given as TRBD1 or TRBD2 (5 bases each). Per the germline V gene, CDR1 is SGDLS and CDR2 is YYNGEE. With 0 bases removed from V and 4 bases from J, the gap between germline ends came to 12 bases. The CDR3 contains 15 residues. The CDR3 nucleotides are TGTGCCAGCAGCGTAGTTGCCCGGGGCTCAGATACGCAGTATTTT. Protein product: CASSVVARGSDTQYF.

The chain is built from TRBV29-1 and TRBJ2-7; TRBD1 agrees at 7 bases. The CDR3 has 16 amino acids. Trimming cost V 4 bases and J 0 bases; bases outside gene matches: 12. Germline values: CDR1 SQVTM, CDR2 ANQGSEA. The CDR3 here is CSVVPPGQEFSYEQYF. The CDR3 DNA follows: TGCAGCGTTGTACCACCCGGACAGGAATTCTCCTACGAGCAGTACTTC.

The chain has TRBV29-1 and TRBJ2-1; tentatively, D is TRBD1 or TRBD2 (5 bases each). Between the trimmed V and J ends, which lost 2 bases and 2 bases, there was a span of 10 bases. Germline loops: CDR1 SQVTM, CDR2 ANQGSEA. This CDR3 comprises 14 residues. CDR3 sequence: CSVETRGTYNEQFF. CDR3 nucleotides: TGCAGCGTTGAAACTCGGGGCACCTACAATGAGCAGTTCTTC.

The chain employs TRBV5-6 and TRBJ2-7; 10 bases are shared with TRBD1. The CDR3 is 15 residues long. The V segment lost 4 bases and the J segment 6 bases; nucleotides outside the gene matches: 10. Germline CDR1 SGHDT, CDR2 YYEEEE. CDR3 sequence: CASSPRTGGRGEQYF. The CDR3 bases are TGTGCCAGCAGCCCCCGGACAGGGGGAAGGGGCGAGCAGTACTTC.

The V call is TRBV7-9, the J call TRBJ1-1; D uncertain. Trimming pared 5 bases from V and 2 bases from J, leaving 9 bases between. The germline V gene encodes CDR1 SEHNR and CDR2 FQNEAQ (reference sequence). The CDR3 contains 13 residues. The CDR3 protein is CASSPTSNTEAFF. The CDR3, as DNA: TGTGCCAGCAGCCCCACGAGTAACACTGAAGCTTTCTTT. Full variable domain (remainder filled in from reference TRBV7-9 and TRBJ1-1): DTGVSQNPRHKITKRGQNVTFRCDPISEHNRLYWYRQTLGQGPEFLTYFQNEAQLEKSRLLSDRFSAERPKGSFSTLEIQRTEQGDSAMYLCASSPTSNTEAFFGQGTRLTVV.

For the CDR3, the DNA is TGTGCCAGCAGCTCGAGACAAGATACGCAGTATTTT. It encodes CASSSRQDTQYF. This chain joins TRBV11-3 and TRBJ2-3; D call uncertain. Germline CDR1 reads SGHNT; CDR2 reads YENEEA. The ends were cut back, 4 bases at V and 5 bases at J, with 7 bases in the middle. The CDR3 consists of 12 residues.

V is TRBV25-1 and J is TRBJ1-1; 8 bases are a match to TRBD1. The CDR3 runs to 17 residues. After removal of 2 bases from V and 1 base from J, the junction contained 9 bases not matched to a gene. The germline gives CDR1 MGHDK, CDR2 SYGVNS. The CDR3 here is CASSEPRTGRWNTEAFF. The DNA for the CDR3 is TGTGCCAGCAGTGAACCCAGGACAGGGAGGTGGAACACTGAAGCTTTCTTT.

This clone was counted a single time. The V gene is TRBV19, the J gene TRBJ2-1; D might be TRBD1 or TRBD2, each matching 6 bases. Germline V gene data show CDR1 as LNHDA and CDR2 as SQIVND (reference sequence). CDR3 size: 13 residues. Between the trimmed V and J ends, which lost 4 bases and 9 bases, there was a span of 13 bases. This chain's CDR3 is CASSKGGGLEQFF. CDR3 nucleotides: TGTGCCAGTAGTAAAGGTGGGGGGCTTGAGCAGTTCTTC.

The J gene is TRBJ2-1, the V gene TRBV27, with TRBD2 matching over 9 bases. In germline, CDR1 is MNHEY, CDR2 SMNVEV (reference sequence). The CDR3 has 16 residues. V lost 2 bases, J lost 9 bases, and 11 bases stayed unmatched. This CDR3 reads CASSLTGISGSSEQFF. The CDR3 nucleotides are TGTGCCAGCAGTTTAACCGGGATTAGCGGGAGTAGTGAGCAGTTCTTC.

The chain recombines TRBV7-8 with TRBJ2-6; no clear D gene. CDR1 is SGHVS, CDR2 FQNEAQ, per germline. Trimming removed 1 base from V and 0 bases from J, with 10 bases in between. The CDR3 is 17 amino acids. The CDR3 bases are TGTGCCAGCAGCTTAGTGGTGAAAAGCTCTGGGGCCAACGTCCTGACTTTC. Encoded protein: CASSLVVKSSGANVLTF.

The rearrangement joins TRBV18 to TRBJ2-5; 7 bases agree with TRBD2. J gave up 0 bases and V 6 bases, and 10 bases lay outside the gene matches. The germline V gene has CDR1 KGHSH and CDR2 LQKENI. This CDR3 contains 16 residues. In DNA, the CDR3 is TGTGCCAGCTCGCTCCTAGCGGCTGGGTACCAAGAGACCCAGTACTTC. Protein product: CASSLLAAGYQETQYF. Full variable domain (rest looked up from reference TRBV18 and TRBJ2-5): NAGVMQNPRHLVRRRGQEARLRCSPMKGHSHVYWYRQLPEEGLKFMVYLQKENIIDESGMPKERFSAEFPKEGPSILRIQQVVRGDSAAYFCASSLLAAGYQETQYFGPGTRLLVL.

This rearrangement joins TRBV7-8 to TRBJ2-3; D possibly corresponds to TRBD2 (7 bases). The germline CDR1 and CDR2 sequences are SGHVS and FQNEAQ. CDR3 length: 21 residues. The V end was cut by 4 bases, the J end by 1 base, with 30 bases between. CDR3 loop: CASSSRGGSREPARGTDTQYF. For the CDR3, the DNA is TGTGCCAGCAGCTCTAGGGGGGGATCGCGGGAACCCGCTAGGGGCACAGATACGCAGTATTTT.

This chain links TRBV11-2 with TRBJ2-5; D gene unclear. V gave up 0 bases and J gave up 4 bases, with 3 bases separating them. Germline values: CDR1 SGHAT, CDR2 FQNNGV. The CDR3 has 12 amino acids. CDR3 residues: CASSLDRETQYF. The CDR3 nucleotides are TGTGCCAGCAGCTTAGATCGAGAGACCCAGTACTTC.

The CDR3 loop is CASSLWAASNQPQHF. Written as DNA, the CDR3 is TGTGCCAGCAGTTTATGGGCAGCCAGCAATCAGCCCCAGCATTTT. The chain has TRBV28 and TRBJ1-5; the D is unclear. Trimming stripped 0 bases from V and 1 base from J, with 7 bases between. The CDR3 has 15 amino acids. Germline V gene data show CDR1 as MDHEN and CDR2 as SYDVKM. Combining the CDR3 with reference TRBV28 and TRBJ1-5 gives the whole variable domain DVKVTQSSRYLVKRTGEKVFLECVQDMDHENMFWYRQDPGLGLRLIYFSYDVKMKEKGDIPEGYSVSREKKERFSLILESASTNQTSMYLCASSLWAASNQPQHFGDGTRLSIL.

V and J are TRBV7-2 and TRBJ2-5, with D possibly TRBD1 on 5 matching bases. Germline V CDR1 and CDR2: SGHTA, FQGNSA. V lost 2 bases and J 3 bases, leaving 16 bases between the germline ends. The CDR3 length is 16 residues. The CDR3 DNA reads as TGTGCCAGCAGCTTATCAGGGCGTTCCCCGAAAGAGACCCAGTACTTC. This sequence encodes CASSLSGRSPKETQYF.

The chain combines TRBV15 with TRBJ1-2, with D unclear. V was cut by 0 bases and J by 2 bases, with 16 bases left in between. Germline V lookup: CDR1 LNHNV, CDR2 YYDKDF (reference sequence). The CDR3 runs 17 residues. The CDR3 region has the DNA TGTGCCACCAGCAGAGATTTTGTGGGCGGTAGAAACTATGGCTACACCTTC. This translates into CATSRDFVGGRNYGYTF. The full variable domain, in which reference TRBV15 and TRBJ1-2 provide the parts outside the CDR3, is DAMVIQNPRYQVTQFGKPVTLSCSQTLNHNVMYWYQQKSSQAPKLLFHYYDKDFNNEADTPDNFQSRRPNTSFCFLDIRSPGLGDTAMYLCATSRDFVGGRNYGYTFGSGTRLTVV.

V is TRBV11-1 and J is TRBJ2-7, with D perhaps TRBD1 (6 bases). The CDR3 runs 14 residues. CDR1 and CDR2 from the germline V gene are SGHAT and FQDESV (reference sequence). The V gene lost 6 bases and the J gene lost 1 base, with 13 bases spanning the gap. CDR3 region: CASRYSGHSYEQYF. CDR3 in DNA: TGTGCCAGCAGATACTCGGGACATTCCTACGAGCAGTACTTC. Full variable domain (remainder filled in from reference TRBV11-1 and TRBJ2-7): EAEVAQSPRYKITEKSQAVAFWCDPISGHATLYWYRQILGQGPELLVQFQDESVVDDSQLPKDRFSAERLKGVDSTLKIQPAELGDSAMYLCASRYSGHSYEQYFGPGTRLTVT.